This T cell receptor (beta chain) stems from a study of metastatic and nonmetastatic thyroid tumors. Study background: Patients with malignant and benign thyroid disease provided blood and tumor or nodule tissue, whose repertoires were compared.

MiXCR re-clonotyped the PCR reads for TCRdb. The data show under 25,000 clones, around a quarter seen once. No patient received treatment before thyroid surgery. This clone has a count of ten or more. The sequenced material came from blood. The origin of this receptor is a female donor with papillary thyroid cancer or a benign thyroid nodule (not recorded which). Some clones in this sample may be carry-over from other donors' samples.

CDR3 protein: CASSFPQGDIQYF. CDR3 DNA: TGTGCCAGCAGCTTCCCGCAGGGGGACATTCAGTACTTC. This chain connects TRBV7-2 to TRBJ2-4, with 7 positions matching TRBD1. The CDR3 is 13 amino acids. CDR1 SGHTA and CDR2 FQGNSA come from the germline V gene. J lost 8 bases, V lost 3 bases, and 4 bases had no gene match.